The 3 T cell receptor beta chains in this list originate from one sample, sequenced in a study of T-cell memory formation after mild COVID-19. TCRdb fed the 5' RACE reads into MiXCR, producing one record per CDR3 protein. This sample yields fewer than 250,000 distinct CDR3 sequences, of which roughly a tenth are seen a single time; roughly 3% belongs to the top ten. Sequencing used PBMCs or a T cell subset sorted from them (not recorded which). The receptors originated from a man aged 18-30 years who had mild COVID-19 (a few samples of this study predate the infection). Cell type and time point are not known.

The chain employs TRBV18 and TRBJ1-1, with D hard to call. Deletions cut 2 bases from V and 4 bases from J, with 17 bases between. The germline V gene encodes CDR1 KGHSH and CDR2 LQKENI. The CDR3 runs to 16 residues. The CDR3 sequence is CASSPGQAGLGTEAFF. CDR3 nucleotides: TGTGCCAGCTCACCAGGCCAGGCGGGGTTGGGCACTGAAGCTTTCTTT.

The V and J genes are TRBV9 and TRBJ2-1, with a possible D match to TRBD1 (6 bases). Trimming took 3 bases from V and 3 from J, leaving 7 bases between them. The CDR3 totals 13 residues. CDR1 is SGDLS and CDR2 is YYNGEE in the germline V gene. The DNA of the CDR3 is TGTGCCAGCAGCGGGGACAACTACAATGAGCAGTTCTTC. The encoded protein is CASSGDNYNEQFF.

This clonotype was counted ten times or more. The CDR3 protein is CASSLDGETEAFF. Written as DNA, the CDR3 is TGTGCCAGCAGCTTAGATGGGGAAACTGAAGCTTTCTTT. V is TRBV7-2 and J is TRBJ1-1; D remains unclear. V lost 1 base to trimming and J lost 5 bases, with 8 bases between them. CDR3 length: 13 amino acids. In germline, CDR1 is SGHTA, CDR2 FQGNSA.